The T cell receptor beta chain described here comes from a study of cytomegalovirus exposure and HLA in healthy donors. The primer mix had 60 Vbeta and 13 Jbeta primers. Data came from immunoSEQ multiplex PCR; TCRdb stores just in-frame clones and leaves some out. The top ten clones hold approximately 2% of a sample with roughly 150,000 clones, 81% of them seen once. The material sequenced was PBMCs. The sequence was collected from a young woman in good health and CMV-seronegative.

CDR3 bases: TGCAGCGTGGGGACAGGGTATGAATACTATGGCTACACCTTC. Translating it yields CSVGTGYEYYGYTF. The chain is built from TRBV29-1 and TRBJ1-2, with 9 bases that match TRBD1. V shed 6 bases, J shed 3 bases, and the junction held 8 bases outside the gene matches. Germline loops: CDR1 SQVTM, CDR2 ANQGSEA. The CDR3 consists of 14 residues.